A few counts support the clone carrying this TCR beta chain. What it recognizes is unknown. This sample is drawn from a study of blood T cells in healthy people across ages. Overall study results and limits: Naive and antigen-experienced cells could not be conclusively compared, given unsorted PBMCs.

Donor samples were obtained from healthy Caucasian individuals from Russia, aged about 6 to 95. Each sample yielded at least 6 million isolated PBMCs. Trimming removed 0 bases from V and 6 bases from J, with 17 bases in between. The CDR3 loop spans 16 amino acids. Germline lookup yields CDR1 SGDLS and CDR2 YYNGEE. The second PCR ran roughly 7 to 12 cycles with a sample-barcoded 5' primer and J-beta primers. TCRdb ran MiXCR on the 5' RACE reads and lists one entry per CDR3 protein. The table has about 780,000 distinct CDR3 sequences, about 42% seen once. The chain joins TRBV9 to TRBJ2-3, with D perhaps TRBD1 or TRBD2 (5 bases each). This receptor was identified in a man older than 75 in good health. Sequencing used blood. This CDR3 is CASSVALMERDDTQYF. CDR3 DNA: TGTGCCAGCAGCGTAGCTTTGATGGAGAGGGACGATACGCAGTATTTT.